The present T cell receptor beta chain was sequenced within a study of blood T cells in healthy people across ages. This clonotype appeared a few times. The antigen is not known. Points from the study as a whole: The study could not conclusively compare naive and antigen-experienced cells, given its unsorted PBMCs. Relative to aged donors, long-lived donors carried more naive CD4+ cells and displayed higher diversity.

CDR3 length: 14 amino acids. The junction had 8 bases not matched to a gene; V was cut back by 3 bases and J by 6 bases. CDR1 is SGHRS and CDR2 is YFSETQ in the germline V gene. Primed by a sample-barcoded 5' primer and a J-beta primer mix, a second PCR proceeded for roughly 7 to 11 cycles. Carrying 12 random nucleotides, a template-switch adaptor labeled each individual cDNA molecule. Per sample, CDR3-containing paired-end reads numbered at least 3 million. TCRdb used MiXCR to reprocess the 5' RACE reads, holding one entry per CDR3 protein. The table includes 1.2 million to 1.5 million distinct CDR3 sequences, approximately 42% detected once.

This receptor was identified in a woman aged 18-29 years in good health. The chain combines TRBV5-1 with TRBJ2-7, with TRBD1 matching over 8 bases. Sequencing was done on a sample of blood. The CDR3 region has the DNA TGCGCCAGCAGCTCCCCGACAGGGACAGGCGAGCAGTACTTC. Translation: CASSSPTGTGEQYF.